This T cell receptor (beta chain) came from a study of T cells in tuberculosis. General study results and limits: Active tuberculosis TCR-alpha repertoires lay closer to GMM-specific TCRs than IGRA-negative controls, suggesting clonal expansion.

In this sample, this clone turned up a few times. Its antigen is as yet unknown. Germline trimming cut 4 bases from V and 2 bases from J; bases unmatched to any gene: 8. The CDR3 spans 15 residues. Germline CDR1 SGHRS, CDR2 YFSETQ. The protocol was immunoSEQ multiplex PCR, while the TCRdb copy is restricted to in-frame clones and leaves out a portion. The table records tens of thousands of clones, roughly nine tenths of them present only once. Time point described: new active TB diagnosis, blood taken before or within 7 days of starting treatment. On average around 95,000 T cells per donor were immunosequenced.

The chain has TRBV5-1 and TRBJ2-7; 8 nucleotides line up with TRBD2. This specimen consisted of PBMCs, obtained at tuberculosis diagnosis. The receptor comes from an adult with tuberculosis. Here the CDR3 reads CASSPGGSGAYEQYF. The CDR3 DNA sequence: TGCGCCAGCAGCCCTGGCGGTAGCGGGGCCTACGAGCAGTACTTC.